What follows describes a single T cell receptor beta chain. The data originate from a study of blood T cell repertoires in COVID-19. About the study: Italy, Spain and the United States were the sources of the convalescent and acute COVID-19 samples. PBMCs, B-cell-depleted T cells, or T cells were the source of the cDNA or gDNA that made up the material.

Original processing methods: It was from reference gene primer amplification that nucleated cell counts were estimated. Libraries were prepared by immunoSEQ multiplex PCR; TCRdb keeps only in-frame clonotypes and omits some of them. V and J calls and clone size are copied from that table; D and trimming were computed from the DNA. Of around 140,000 clones detected, 87% appear once; the ten largest clones hold 0.9% to 0.95%. Germline V gene lookup returns CDR1 SGHDT and CDR2 YYEEEE. Trimming took 4 bases from V and 2 from J; bases not matched to a gene: 4. This CDR3 comprises 14 residues. This chain links TRBV5-6 with TRBJ2-3; 7 bases are shared with TRBD1. The source is a woman aged 45-65 years with acute or convalescent COVID-19. The sample taken for sequencing was peripheral blood. Here the CDR3 DNA reads TGTGCCAGCAGCCTGGGACAGAACACAGATACGCAGTATTTT. It is translated as CASSLGQNTDTQYF.